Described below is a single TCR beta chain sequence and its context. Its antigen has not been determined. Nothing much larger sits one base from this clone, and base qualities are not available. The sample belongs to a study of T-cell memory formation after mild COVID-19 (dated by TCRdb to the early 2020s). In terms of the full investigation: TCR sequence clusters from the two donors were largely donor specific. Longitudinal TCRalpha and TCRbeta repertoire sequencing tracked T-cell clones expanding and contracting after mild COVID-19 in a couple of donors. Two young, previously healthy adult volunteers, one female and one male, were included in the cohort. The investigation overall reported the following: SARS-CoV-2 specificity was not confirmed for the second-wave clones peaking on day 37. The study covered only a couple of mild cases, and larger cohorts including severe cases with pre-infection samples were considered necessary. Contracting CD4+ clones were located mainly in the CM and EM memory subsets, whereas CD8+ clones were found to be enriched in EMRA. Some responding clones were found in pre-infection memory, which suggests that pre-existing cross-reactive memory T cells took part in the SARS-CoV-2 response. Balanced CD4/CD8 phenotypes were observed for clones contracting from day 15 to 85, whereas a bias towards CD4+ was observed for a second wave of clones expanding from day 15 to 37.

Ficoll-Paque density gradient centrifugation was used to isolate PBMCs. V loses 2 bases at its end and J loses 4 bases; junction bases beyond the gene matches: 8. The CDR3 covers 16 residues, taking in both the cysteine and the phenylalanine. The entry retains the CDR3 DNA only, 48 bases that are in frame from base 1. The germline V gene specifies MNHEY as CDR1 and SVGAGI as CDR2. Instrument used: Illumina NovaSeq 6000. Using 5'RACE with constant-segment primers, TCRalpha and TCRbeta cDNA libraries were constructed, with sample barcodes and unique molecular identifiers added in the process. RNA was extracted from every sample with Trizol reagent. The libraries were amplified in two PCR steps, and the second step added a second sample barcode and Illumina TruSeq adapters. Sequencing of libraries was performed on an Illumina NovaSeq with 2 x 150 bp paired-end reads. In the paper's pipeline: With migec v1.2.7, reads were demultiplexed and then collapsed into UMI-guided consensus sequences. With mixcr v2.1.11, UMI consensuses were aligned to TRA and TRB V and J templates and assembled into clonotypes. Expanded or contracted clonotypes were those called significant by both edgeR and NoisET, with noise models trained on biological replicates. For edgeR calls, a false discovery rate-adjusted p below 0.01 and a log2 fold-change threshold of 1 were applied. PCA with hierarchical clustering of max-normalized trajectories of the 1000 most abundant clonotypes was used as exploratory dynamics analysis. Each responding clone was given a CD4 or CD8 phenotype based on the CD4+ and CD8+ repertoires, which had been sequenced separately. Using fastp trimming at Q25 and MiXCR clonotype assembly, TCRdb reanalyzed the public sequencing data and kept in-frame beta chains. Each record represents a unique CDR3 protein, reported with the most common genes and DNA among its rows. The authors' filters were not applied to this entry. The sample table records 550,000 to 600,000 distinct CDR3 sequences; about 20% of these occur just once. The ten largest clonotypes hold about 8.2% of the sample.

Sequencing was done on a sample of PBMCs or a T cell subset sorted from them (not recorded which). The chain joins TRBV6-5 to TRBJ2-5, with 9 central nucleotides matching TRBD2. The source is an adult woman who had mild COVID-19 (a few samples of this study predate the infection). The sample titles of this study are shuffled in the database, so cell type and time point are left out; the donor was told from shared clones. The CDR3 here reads CASSYAAAGGGETQYF. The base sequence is TGTGCCAGCAGTTACGCCGCGGCGGGGGGGGGAGAGACCCAGTACTTC.